The 26 T cell receptor beta chains below were found in one sample sequenced in a study of vaccination and CD4 T cells after COVID-19. No antigens are known for them. The Oncomine TCR Beta short-read assay was applied to DNA of cultured CD4+ T cells. TCRdb ran MiXCR on the PCR reads and lists one entry per CDR3 protein. The sample shows approximately 11,000 distinct CDR3 sequences, about two thirds of them seen only once. Treatment in this sample: approximately 10-day PBMC culture with coronavirus spike peptide pools or control peptides (ViraFEST assay). Sequencing used CD4+ T cells from blood, cultured in vitro. All receptors derive from a human donor who had recovered from COVID-19.

This clonotype turned up a few times. The chain combines TRBV11-3 with TRBJ2-7, with D unresolved. Germline CDR1 is SGHNT and CDR2 is YENEEA. The CDR3 is 13 residues long. V lost 3 bases, J lost 3 bases, and 9 bases lay in between. CDR3 sequence reads: CASSFRRFYEQYF. The CDR3 DNA reads as TGTGCCAGCAGCTTCCGACGGTTCTACGAGCAGTACTTC.

The J gene is TRBJ2-7, the V gene TRBV7-2; 9 bases match TRBD2. The germline V gene encodes CDR1 SGHTA and CDR2 FQGNSA. V shed 5 bases, J shed 2 bases, and the junction held 13 bases outside the gene matches. This CDR3 is 17 amino acids long. CDR3: CASSPWMGASGAYEQYF. DNA of the CDR3: TGTGCCAGCAGCCCCTGGATGGGTGCTAGCGGGGCCTACGAGCAGTACTTC.

This clonotype was detected only a few times. The chain uses TRBV20-1 and TRBJ1-6; 11 bases line up with TRBD1. The CDR3 spans 14 residues. Germline V gene data show CDR1 as DFQATT and CDR2 as SNEGSKA (reference sequence). The J segment lost 8 bases and the V segment lost 6 bases, leaving 6 bases of the junction unmatched. CDR3 bases: TGCAGTGCCCAGCCGGGACAGGGGGATTCACCCCTCCACTTT. It translates to CSAQPGQGDSPLHF.

Worth noting for this clonotype: Germline is not matched at one junction end, which may reflect a read error. The V gene is TRBV30, the J gene TRBJ2-7; D is possibly TRBD1 or TRBD2 (5 bases each). The CDR3 consists of 14 residues. Germline CDR1 GTSNPN, CDR2 SVGIG (reference sequence). CDR3 in amino acids: CAWSKGPGTYVQYF. The CDR3 nucleotides are TGTGCCTGGAGTAAGGGACCCGGTACCTACGTGCAGTACTTC. The complete variable domain, with remaining parts taken from reference TRBV30 and TRBJ2-7, reads SQTIHQWPATLVQPVGSPLSLECTVEGTSNPNLYWYRQAAGRGLQLLFYSVGIGQISSEVPQNLSASRPQDRQFILSSKKLLLSDSGFYLCAWSKGPGTYVQYFGPGTRLTVT.

The rearrangement links TRBV7-9 to TRBJ1-2, with D unresolved. Germline CDR1 and CDR2: SEHNR and FQNEAQ (reference sequence). There are 11 residues in the CDR3. V lost 4 bases and J lost 8, with 8 bases in between. The DNA for the CDR3 is TGTGCCAGCAGCTCCCTAGAGGGCTACACCTTC. Residues: CASSSLEGYTF.

In its sample, this clonotype was seen once. The J gene is TRBJ2-3, the V gene TRBV6-1; unclear D gene. The germline V gene encodes CDR1 MNHNS and CDR2 SASEGT. The ends were cut back, 1 base at V and 0 bases at J, with 14 bases in the middle. CDR3 length equals 17 residues. The CDR3 protein is CASSEGWVAVSTDTQYF. The CDR3 bases are TGTGCCAGCAGTGAAGGTTGGGTGGCCGTAAGCACAGATACGCAGTATTTT.

This clonotype showed up just a few times. This rearrangement joins TRBV6-1 to TRBJ1-5, with 7 bases lining up with TRBD1. CDR1 MNHNS and CDR2 SASEGT come from the germline V gene. The CDR3 spans 17 residues. J lost 1 base, V lost 4 bases, and 10 bases had no gene match. CDR3 region: CASSGWERGGSNQPQHF. CDR3 DNA: TGTGCCAGCAGTGGATGGGAACGAGGGGGCAGCAATCAGCCCCAGCATTTT.

This chain joins TRBV19 and TRBJ1-5; D unclear. Deletions cut 5 bases from V and 0 bases from J, with 8 bases between. The CDR3 is made up of 14 amino acids. Germline loops: CDR1 LNHDA, CDR2 SQIVND (reference sequence). The CDR3 spells CASSVRNSNQPQHF. The CDR3 nucleotides are TGTGCCAGTAGTGTGCGGAATAGCAATCAGCCCCAGCATTTT.

This clonotype was observed a handful of times. The chain uses TRBV7-3 and TRBJ2-7; tentative D call: TRBD1 (6 bases). This CDR3 comprises 15 residues. Between the trimmed V and J ends, which lost 2 bases and 3 bases, there was a span of 14 bases. The germline V gene has CDR1 SGHTA and CDR2 FQGTGA. CDR3 residues: CASSLYAQDSYEQYF. CDR3 in DNA: TGTGCCAGCAGCTTATATGCCCAGGACAGCTACGAGCAGTACTTC.

In this sample, this clonotype turned up a few times. The CDR3 DNA sequence: TGCAGTGCGATGGCAGGCACTAACTATGGCTACACCTTC. Amino acid sequence: CSAMAGTNYGYTF. The chain joins TRBV20-1 to TRBJ1-2; D remains unclear. Germline CDR1 reads DFQATT; CDR2 reads SNEGSKA (reference sequence). Trimming pared 6 bases from V and 0 bases from J, leaving 11 bases between. The CDR3 spans 13 residues.

In this sample, this clonotype turned up a few times. The chain joins TRBV6-2 or TRBV6-3 to TRBJ2-5; no definite D call. The V gene lost 2 bases and the J gene lost 4 bases, with 17 bases spanning the gap. The CDR3 extends over 16 amino acids. The germline V gene encodes CDR1 MNHEY and CDR2 SVGEGT. The CDR3 loop reads CASSYPVGPTGETQYF. CDR3 nucleotide sequence: TGTGCCAGCAGTTACCCCGTGGGTCCTACGGGAGAGACCCAGTACTTC.

Written as DNA, the CDR3 is TGTGCCAGCAGCCCGGGGACAGGGGCTCCCTACGAGCAGTACTTC. It translates to CASSPGTGAPYEQYF. The chain recombines TRBV6-2 or TRBV6-3 with TRBJ2-7; 10 nucleotides agree with TRBD1. Looked up from germline, CDR1 is MNHEY and CDR2 is SVGEGT. CDR3 size: 15 residues. J gave up 2 bases and V 6 bases, and 7 bases lay outside the gene matches.

In this sample, this clonotype turned up a few times. The J gene is TRBJ1-2, the V gene TRBV24-1, with D unresolved. V lost 4 bases and J lost 3, with 11 bases in between. The CDR3 has 14 residues. The germline V gene has CDR1 KGHDR and CDR2 SFDVKD. The CDR3 bases are TGTGCCACCAGTGACCTAGACGTAGACTATGGCTACACCTTC. Residues: CATSDLDVDYGYTF.

This chain uses TRBV11-3 with TRBJ1-1; 7 positions agree with TRBD1. The germline V gene has CDR1 SGHNT and CDR2 YENEEA. The J segment lost 1 base and the V segment lost 2 bases, leaving 7 bases of the junction unmatched. The CDR3 is 16 amino acids. This CDR3 reads CASSLLQGGWNTEAFF. CDR3 DNA sequence: TGTGCCAGCAGCTTACTTCAAGGGGGCTGGAACACTGAAGCTTTCTTT.

The chain joins TRBV20-1 to TRBJ2-1; either TRBD1 or TRBD2 may supply D (5 bases each). CDR1 is DFQATT and CDR2 is SNEGSKA in the germline V gene (reference sequence). V lost 0 bases and J 11 bases, leaving 20 bases between the germline ends. The length of the CDR3 is 15 residues. The CDR3 DNA is TGCAGTGCTAGAGATCGGGGACGACTAACCCCCCAGCAGTTCTTC. It is translated as CSARDRGRLTPQQFF.

Only a few counts were recorded for this clonotype. This rearrangement joins TRBV18 to TRBJ1-5; D is unclear. The CDR3 runs 14 residues. Trimming left V 2 bases short and J 0 bases short, with 5 bases between. In germline, CDR1 is KGHSH, CDR2 LQKENI. CDR3 nucleotides: TGTGCCAGCTCACCAGTTTCTAGCAATCAGCCCCAGCATTTT. This encodes CASSPVSSNQPQHF.

This clonotype was detected a few times. The rearrangement links TRBV12-3 or TRBV12-4 to TRBJ1-2; TRBD1 is a possible D gene (6 bases). The V end was cut by 7 bases, the J end by 6 bases, with 15 bases between. This CDR3 has 13 amino acids. The CDR3 DNA reads as TGTGCCAGCACCCATGGCAGGGGACATGGCTACACCTTC. Translation: CASTHGRGHGYTF.

This clonotype was counted a few times. The rearrangement links TRBV30 to TRBJ1-1; TRBD1 matches 7 bases. Trimming at V came to 4 bases and at J to 1 base, leaving 3 bases not matched to a gene. Germline V lookup: CDR1 GTSNPN, CDR2 SVGIG (reference sequence). This CDR3 has 13 amino acids. CDR3 loop: CAWTRTGNTEAFF. The CDR3 bases are TGTGCCTGGACACGGACAGGGAACACTGAAGCTTTCTTT. The entire variable domain, with the rest obtained from reference TRBV30 and TRBJ1-1, is as follows: SQTIHQWPATLVQPVGSPLSLECTVEGTSNPNLYWYRQAAGRGLQLLFYSVGIGQISSEVPQNLSASRPQDRQFILSSKKLLLSDSGFYLCAWTRTGNTEAFFGQGTRLTVV.

The chain employs TRBV19 and TRBJ2-7, with 10 bases aligning to TRBD2. This CDR3 is 14 amino acids long. The V gene's germline CDR1 is LNHDA and CDR2 SQIVND (reference sequence). Germline trimming cut 5 bases from V and 2 bases from J; bases unmatched to any gene: 3. CDR3 bases: TGTGCCAGTAGTCAACTAGCGGGGCCCTACGAGCAGTACTTC. It codes for CASSQLAGPYEQYF.

This clonotype occurred a few times. This sequence joins TRBV7-2 and TRBJ2-3; TRBD2 agrees at 13 bases. With V trimmed by 5 bases and J by 4 bases, 3 bases remained unmatched. Germline CDR1 reads SGHTA; CDR2 reads FQGNSA. The CDR3 covers 15 residues. The CDR3, as DNA: TGTGCCAGCAGCGGCACTAGCGGGAGGGCAGATACGCAGTATTTT. Translated, it gives CASSGTSGRADTQYF.

The rearrangement joins TRBV27 to TRBJ1-3; weak D call: TRBD1 (5 bases). The germline gives CDR1 MNHEY, CDR2 SMNVEV (reference sequence). The germline V and J ends were trimmed by 6 bases and 2 bases, with 11 bases remaining between them. The CDR3 runs to 14 residues. DNA of the CDR3: TGTGCCAGCAGACCCGCGGGGGCTGGAAACACCATATATTTT. Translated: CASRPAGAGNTIYF.

The chain is built from TRBV24-1 and TRBJ2-2, with TRBD1 matching over 8 bases. Germline V gene lookup returns CDR1 KGHDR and CDR2 SFDVKD. The CDR3 spans 19 residues. The V and J ends lost 5 bases and 0 bases, in that order; junction bases with no gene match: 13. CDR3 region: CATSAPSGQATPNTGELFF. The DNA of the CDR3 is TGTGCCACCAGTGCCCCCTCGGGACAGGCCACCCCGAACACCGGGGAGCTGTTTTTT.

Written as DNA, the CDR3 is TGTGCCACAGCAGCCCGCGAGGGGTACAATGAGCAGTTCTTC. This codes for CATAAREGYNEQFF. The rearrangement links TRBV11-2 to TRBJ2-1; D assignment may be TRBD1 or TRBD2 (5 bases each). Per germline, CDR1 SGHAT and CDR2 FQNNGV. Deletions cut 10 bases from V and 4 bases from J, with 17 bases between. This CDR3 region has 14 residues.

By share of the sample, this clonotype is medium-sized (0.01 to 0.1%). This chain joins TRBV7-3 and TRBJ2-1, with D perhaps matching TRBD2 (6 bases). The germline V and J ends were trimmed by 1 base and 7 bases, with 14 bases remaining between them. This CDR3 has 15 amino acids. CDR1 and CDR2 (germline): SGHTA, FQGTGA. Here the CDR3 reads CASSLMTGEGNEQFF. As DNA, the CDR3 is TGTGCCAGCAGCTTAATGACGGGAGAAGGTAATGAGCAGTTCTTC.

This chain joins TRBV27 and TRBJ1-2; TRBD1 might be the D (6 bases). In germline, CDR1 is MNHEY, CDR2 SMNVEV (reference sequence). V was pared by 4 bases and J by 3 bases, with 15 bases between. This CDR3 region has 15 residues. The CDR3 here is CASSSRGQGYYGYTF. In DNA form, the CDR3 reads TGTGCCAGCAGTTCCCGGGGGCAGGGGTACTATGGCTACACCTTC.

The genes are TRBV7-2 and TRBJ2-3; D uncertain. The CDR3 runs 12 residues. The V gene's germline CDR1 is SGHTA and CDR2 FQGNSA. V was cut by 5 bases and J by 9 bases, with 12 bases left in between. CDR3 protein: CASSLRVGTQYF. CDR3 coding DNA: TGTGCCAGCAGCCTAAGGGTTGGGACGCAGTATTTT.